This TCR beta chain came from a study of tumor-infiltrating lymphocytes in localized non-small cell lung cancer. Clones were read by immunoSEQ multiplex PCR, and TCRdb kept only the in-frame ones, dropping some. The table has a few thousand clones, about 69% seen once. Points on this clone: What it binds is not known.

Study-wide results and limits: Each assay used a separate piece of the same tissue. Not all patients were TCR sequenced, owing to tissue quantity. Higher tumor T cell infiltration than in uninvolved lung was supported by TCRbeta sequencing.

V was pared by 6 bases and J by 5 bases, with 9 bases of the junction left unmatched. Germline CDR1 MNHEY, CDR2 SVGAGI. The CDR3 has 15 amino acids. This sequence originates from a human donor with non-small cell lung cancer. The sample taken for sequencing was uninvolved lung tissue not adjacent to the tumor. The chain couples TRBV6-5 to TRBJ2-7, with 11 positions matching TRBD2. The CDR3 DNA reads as TGTGCCAGCAGACTATTGGGACTAGCGGAAGACGAGCAGTACTTC. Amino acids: CASRLLGLAEDEQYF.